This TCR beta chain was observed in a study of blood T cells in healthy people across ages. Next came a second PCR, run for about 7 to 12 cycles, which used a sample-barcoded 5' primer along with a J-beta primer mix. A single record per CDR3 protein comes from TCRdb applying MiXCR to the 5' RACE reads. The sample records hundreds of thousands of distinct CDR3 sequences, approximately 30% being singletons. Between the trimmed V and J ends, which lost 2 bases and 0 bases, there was a span of 8 bases. The germline V gene encodes CDR1 SEHNR and CDR2 FQNEAQ (reference sequence). The CDR3 is 14 residues long. At least ten counts were recorded for this clonotype.

Sequencing was carried out using blood. The clonotype was recovered from a woman over 75 in good health. The chain uses TRBV7-9 and TRBJ2-7; no firm D call. The CDR3, as DNA: TGTGCCAGCAGCTTACAGGTGGACTCCTACGAGCAGTACTTC. It is translated as CASSLQVDSYEQYF.